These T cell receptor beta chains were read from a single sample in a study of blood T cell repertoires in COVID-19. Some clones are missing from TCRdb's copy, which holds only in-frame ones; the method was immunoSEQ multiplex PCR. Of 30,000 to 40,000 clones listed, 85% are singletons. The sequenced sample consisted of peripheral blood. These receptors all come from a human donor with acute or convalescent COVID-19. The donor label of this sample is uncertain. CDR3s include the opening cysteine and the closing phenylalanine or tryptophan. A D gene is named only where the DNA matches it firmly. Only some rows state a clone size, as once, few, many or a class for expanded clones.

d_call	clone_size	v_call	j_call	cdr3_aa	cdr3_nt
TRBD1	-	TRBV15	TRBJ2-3	CATSRDRDRVADTQYF	TGTGCCACCAGCAGAGACCGGGACAGGGTTGCAGATACGCAGTATTTT
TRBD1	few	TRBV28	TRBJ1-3	CASSQVGGGTGGSGNTIYF	TGTGCCAGCAGCCAAGTCGGGGGTGGGACAGGGGGCTCTGGAAACACCATATATTTT
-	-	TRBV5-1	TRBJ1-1	CASSPLSGERAEAFF	TGCGCCAGCAGCCCCCTCTCCGGGGAGCGAGCTGAAGCTTTCTTT
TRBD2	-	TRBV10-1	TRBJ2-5	CASGLKREANPPQETQYF	TGCGCCAGCGGACTAAAGCGGGAGGCTAACCCCCCCCAAGAGACCCAGTACTTC
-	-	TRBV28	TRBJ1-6	CASSFGQSPLHF	TGTGCCAGCAGTTTTGGACAGTCACCCCTCCACTTT
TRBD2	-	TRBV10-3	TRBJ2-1	CAISEGASGGPYNEQFF	TGTGCCATCAGTGAAGGGGCTAGCGGGGGGCCTTACAATGAGCAGTTCTTC
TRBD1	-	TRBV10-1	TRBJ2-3	CASSPGQGARTDTQYF	TGCGCCAGCAGCCCGGGACAGGGGGCGAGAACAGATACGCAGTATTTT
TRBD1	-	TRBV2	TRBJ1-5	CAQGGKQQPQHF	TGTGCCCAGGGGGGAAAACAACAGCCCCAGCATTTT
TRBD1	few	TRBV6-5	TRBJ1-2	CASRPTQGGNYGYTF	TGTGCCAGCAGACCGACACAGGGGGGTAACTATGGCTACACCTTC
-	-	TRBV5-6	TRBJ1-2	CASSSGYDGYTF	TGTGCCAGCAGCTCGGGGTATGATGGCTACACCTTC
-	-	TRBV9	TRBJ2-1	CASSVDPGSLSNEQFF	TGTGCCAGCAGCGTAGACCCCGGGAGCCTTTCCAATGAGCAGTTCTTC
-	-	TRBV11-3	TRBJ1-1	CASSFAFGGGHTEAFF	TGTGCCAGCAGCTTCGCCTTCGGGGGTGGGCACACTGAAGCTTTCTTT
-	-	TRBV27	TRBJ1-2	CASSRGQWYGYTF	TGTGCCAGCAGTCGGGGTCAGTGGTATGGCTACACCTTC
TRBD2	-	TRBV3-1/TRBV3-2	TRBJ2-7	CASSQVSSGRWLEQYF	TGTGCCAGCAGCCAAGTGTCTAGCGGGAGGTGGCTTGAGCAGTACTTC
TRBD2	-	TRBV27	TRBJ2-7	CASSLSLTSIYEQYF	TGTGCCAGCAGTTTATCCCTGACTAGCATTTACGAGCAGTACTTC
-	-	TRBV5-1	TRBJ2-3	CASSLTGTSTDTQYF	TGCGCCAGCAGCTTGACGGGGACTAGCACAGATACGCAGTATTTT
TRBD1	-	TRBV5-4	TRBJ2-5	CASSSGGAETQYF	TGTGCCAGCAGCTCAGGGGGCGCCGAGACCCAGTACTTC
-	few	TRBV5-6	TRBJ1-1	CASSLAGVGNGPTFF	TGTGCCAGCAGCTTGGCGGGGGTCGGGAACGGCCCGACTTTCTTT
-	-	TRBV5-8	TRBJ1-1	CASSLTGNTEAFF	TGTGCCAGCAGCTTGACGGGAAACACTGAAGCTTTCTTT
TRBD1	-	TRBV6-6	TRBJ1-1	CASRGTGLNTEAFF	TGTGCCAGCAGAGGGACAGGCTTGAACACTGAAGCTTTCTTT
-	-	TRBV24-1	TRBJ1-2	CATSDLRGDDYGYTF	TGTGCCACCAGTGATTTGCGCGGGGACGACTATGGCTACACCTTC
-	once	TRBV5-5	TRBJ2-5	CASSLHSGQETQYF	TGTGCCAGCAGCTTGCACAGCGGGCAAGAGACCCAGTACTTC
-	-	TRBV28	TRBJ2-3	CASSSSDLVGTDTQYF	TGTGCCAGCAGTTCCTCCGACTTAGTAGGCACAGATACGCAGTATTTT
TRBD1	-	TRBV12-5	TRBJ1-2	CASGIIQGVRNYGYTF	TGTGCTAGTGGTATAATACAGGGGGTGAGGAACTATGGCTACACCTTC
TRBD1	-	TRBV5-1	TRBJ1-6	CASSTDRDSPPLHF	TGCGCCAGCAGCACCGACAGGGATTCACCACCCCTCCACTTT
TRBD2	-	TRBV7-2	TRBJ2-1	CASSLLLAGVAEQFF	TGTGCCAGCAGCTTATTACTAGCGGGGGTTGCTGAGCAGTTCTTC
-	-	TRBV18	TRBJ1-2	CASSRGLPAMGYGYTF	TGTGCCAGCTCCCGGGGACTTCCCGCTATGGGGTATGGCTACACCTTC
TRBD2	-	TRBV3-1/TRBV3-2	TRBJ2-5	CASSDIAGALGETQYF	TGTGCCAGCAGCGACATAGCGGGGGCCTTGGGAGAGACCCAGTACTTC
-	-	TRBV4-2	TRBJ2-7	CASSQEGASYEQYF	TGTGCCAGCAGCCAAGAGGGGGCCTCCTACGAGCAGTACTTC
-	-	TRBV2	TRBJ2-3	CASRERVGTDTQYF	TGTGCCAGCCGCGAGCGGGTTGGCACAGATACGCAGTATTTT
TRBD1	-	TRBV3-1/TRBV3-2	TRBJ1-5	CASSQVNVQGFVTVKQPQHF	TGTGCCAGCAGCCAAGTAAACGTACAGGGGTTCGTGACGGTCAAACAGCCCCAGCATTTT
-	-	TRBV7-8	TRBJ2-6	CASSSARGPSGANVLTF	TGTGCCAGCAGCTCGGCCAGGGGACCCTCTGGGGCCAACGTCCTGACTTTC
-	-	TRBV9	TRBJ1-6	CASSGMTEEGNSPLHF	TGTGCCAGCAGCGGAATGACAGAGGAGGGTAATTCACCCCTCCACTTT
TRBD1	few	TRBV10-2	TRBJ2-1	CASRDRAREFF	TGCGCCAGCAGGGACAGGGCCCGTGAGTTCTTC
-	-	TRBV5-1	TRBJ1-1	CASSLVTANTEAFF	TGCGCCAGCAGCTTGGTTACAGCAAACACTGAAGCTTTCTTT
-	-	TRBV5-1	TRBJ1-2	CASSLDIYGYTF	TGCGCCAGCAGCCTGGACATCTATGGCTACACCTTC
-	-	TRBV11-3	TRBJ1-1	CASSLKGEVSEAFF	TGTGCCAGCAGCTTAAAAGGGGAGGTCAGTGAAGCTTTCTTT
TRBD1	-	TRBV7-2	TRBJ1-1	CASSLEGTGKAFF	TGTGCCAGCAGCTTAGAGGGGACAGGAAAAGCTTTCTTT
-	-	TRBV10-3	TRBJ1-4	CAISELVSEKLFF	TGTGCCATCAGTGAGTTAGTAAGTGAAAAACTGTTTTTT